This T cell receptor beta chain was sequenced in a study of cytomegalovirus exposure and HLA in healthy donors. The wider study: Of all 400 or so donors who were genotyped, 75% to 90% belonged to the Caucasian-associated ancestry cluster. Study-level findings and limits: Most CMV-associated TCR beta chains were later found to appear HLA-restricted.

The PCR ran on 60 Vbeta and 13 Jbeta primers. Repertoires were generated with immunoSEQ multiplex PCR, while TCRdb's copy carries only in-frame clones and drops some. The table lists 130,000 to 150,000 clones, around 72% of them singletons. V gave up 3 bases and J gave up 7 bases; unmatched junction bases: 3. Germline loops: CDR1 SGDLS, CDR2 YYNGEE. The CDR3 loop spans 12 amino acids. About this clone itself: Its cognate antigen is unknown.

Sequenced sample: PBMCs. This TCR was recovered from a man in his forties in good health and CMV-seronegative. The chain employs TRBV9 and TRBJ1-2; 7 bases map to TRBD1. CDR3 DNA sequence: TGTGCCAGCAGCGCAGGGGGGACTGGCTACACCTTC. As protein: CASSAGGTGYTF.